The 31 T cell receptor beta chains given below trace back to one sample, sequenced in a study of Graves' ophthalmopathy and Graves' hyperthyroidism. Scientists amplified the TCR beta CDR3 regions from RNA transcripts. First-round RT-PCR employed HTBI primers, with a second-round multiplex PCR after it. TCRdb called the multiplex PCR reads again in MiXCR, with one record for every CDR3 protein. Seen here are 35,000 to 50,000 distinct CDR3 sequences, roughly 49% observed once, and the top ten hold approximately 30%. The sample consisted of peripheral blood. These receptors all come from an adult woman with stable Graves' hyperthyroidism.

This rearrangement joins TRBV20-1 to TRBJ1-1; the match to TRBD1 covers 10 bases. This CDR3 has 16 amino acids. Germline CDR1 is DFQATT and CDR2 is SNEGSKA (reference sequence). J lost 4 bases, V lost 0 bases, and 8 bases had no gene match. CDR3 bases: TGCAGTGCTAGAGAGGGTTGGGGACAGGGGATCACTGAAGCTTTCTTT. Protein: CSAREGWGQGITEAFF.

The chain joins TRBV24-1 to TRBJ1-1, with TRBD1 identical over 12 bases. V shed 0 bases, J shed 5 bases, and the junction held 12 bases outside the gene matches. This CDR3 region has 19 residues. CDR1 and CDR2 from the germline V gene are KGHDR and SFDVKD. The CDR3 DNA sequence: TGTGCCACCAGTGATTTGGGGGTTACCGGGACAGGGGGCGGAACTGAAGCTTTCTTT. Translated: CATSDLGVTGTGGGTEAFF.

The chain employs TRBV19 and TRBJ2-7; D not resolved. Germline V gives CDR1 LNHDA, CDR2 SQIVND (reference sequence). This CDR3 region has 13 residues. Deletions cut 1 base from V and 3 bases from J, with 7 bases between. The DNA of the CDR3 is TGTGCCAGTAGTATAGGGATTAGCTACGAGCAGTACTTC. Translation: CASSIGISYEQYF.

This clonotype was counted ten times or more. V is TRBV24-1 and J is TRBJ1-5; a possible D gene is TRBD1 (6 bases). Germline V gives CDR1 KGHDR, CDR2 SFDVKD. The CDR3 extends over 15 amino acids. Trimming stripped 3 bases from V and 11 bases from J, with 19 bases between. CDR3 sequence reads: CATSDSRGRGWAQHF. CDR3 bases: TGTGCCACCAGTGATAGCCGGGGGCGCGGTTGGGCCCAGCATTTT.

Comment on this clonotype: Given the absence of the conserved phenylalanine or tryptophan at the CDR3 end, a read error is likely. This chain connects TRBV5-5 to TRBJ1-5; D perhaps matches TRBD1 (6 bases). Germline CDR1 and CDR2: SGHKS and YYEKEE (reference sequence). The CDR3 has 16 amino acids. Trimming pared 6 bases from V and 1 base from J, leaving 17 bases between. The CDR3 nucleotides read TGTGCCAGCACTCCGGGGGGGCAGGGAAGCAATCAGCCCCAGCATTCT. This codes for CASTPGGQGSNQPQHS.

The gene calls are TRBV7-2 and TRBJ2-5; TRBD2 matches 7 bases. The CDR3 covers 15 residues. The V gene end was trimmed by 7 bases and the J gene end by 4 bases; junction bases not matched to a gene: 12. CDR1 and CDR2 from the germline V gene are SGHTA and FQGNSA. CDR3 loop: CASNPREEVIETQYF. The DNA for the CDR3 is TGTGCCAGCAACCCCCGGGAGGAGGTGATAGAGACCCAGTACTTC.

The chain has TRBV10-3 and TRBJ1-4, with TRBD1 as a possible D gene (5 bases). Germline V CDR1 and CDR2: ENHRY, SYGVKD. CDR3 length: 14 residues. The ends were cut back, 5 bases at V and 7 bases at J, with 14 bases in the middle. The CDR3, as DNA: TGTGCCATCAGTACAGGAGGGATAGCTGAAAAACTGTTTTTT. As protein: CAISTGGIAEKLFF.

In this sample, this clonotype turned up many times. The chain recombines TRBV19 with TRBJ2-7, with D possibly TRBD2 on 5 matching bases. The germline gives CDR1 LNHDA, CDR2 SQIVND (reference sequence). The CDR3 contains 15 residues. V dropped 7 bases and J dropped 7 bases, with 23 bases sitting between them. The CDR3 region has the DNA TGTGCCAGTAAGGGTAAGCGGACCTCCTATAGGGAGCAGTACTTC. Its protein is CASKGKRTSYREQYF.

At least ten counts were recorded for this clonotype. The V gene is TRBV5-1, the J gene TRBJ2-7; perhaps TRBD2 as D (5 bases). V gave up 6 bases and J gave up 2 bases, with 15 bases separating them. Germline V gene lookup returns CDR1 SGHRS and CDR2 YFSETQ. The CDR3 covers 14 residues. The CDR3 nucleotides read TGCGCCAGCAAGGTCGCAGCGGCAACCTACGAGCAGTACTTC. Residues: CASKVAAATYEQYF.

This clonotype occurred many times. This sequence joins TRBV18 and TRBJ1-2, with D maybe TRBD1 (5 bases). The V gene lost 5 bases and the J gene lost 4 bases, with 11 bases spanning the gap. The CDR3 consists of 13 residues. CDR1 and CDR2 (germline): KGHSH, LQKENI. As DNA, the CDR3 is TGTGCCAGCTCAAAGGGGACGAGCTATGGCTACACCTTC. Amino acid sequence: CASSKGTSYGYTF.

The chain recombines TRBV20-1 with TRBJ1-2; 7 nucleotides match TRBD1. Germline V lookup: CDR1 DFQATT, CDR2 SNEGSKA (reference sequence). The CDR3 is 11 residues long. The ends lost 6 bases at V and 7 bases at J; junction bases unmatched: 5. The CDR3: CSAEGAGGYTF. CDR3 sequence (DNA): TGCAGTGCCGAGGGGGCGGGTGGCTACACCTTC.

The chain links TRBV10-3 to TRBJ2-5; 9 bases agree with TRBD1. After removal of 6 bases from V and 5 bases from J, the junction contained 4 bases not matched to a gene. The germline V gene has CDR1 ENHRY and CDR2 SYGVKD. This CDR3 is 13 amino acids long. The CDR3 loop is CAIRTGGEETQYF. The CDR3, as DNA: TGTGCCATCAGGACAGGGGGGGAGGAGACCCAGTACTTC.

This clonotype occurred many times. The chain combines TRBV3-1 with TRBJ1-5; D call uncertain. V lost 2 bases, J lost 3 bases, and 11 bases lay in between. Germline values: CDR1 LGHDT, CDR2 YNNKEL (reference sequence). The CDR3 extends over 15 amino acids. CDR3 coding DNA: TGTGCCAGCAGCCAACTCCTCGGAAACAATCAGCCCCAGCATTTT. This encodes CASSQLLGNNQPQHF. Using reference TRBV3-1 and TRBJ1-5 for the parts outside the CDR3, the full variable domain is DTAVSQTPKYLVTQMGNDKSIKCEQNLGHDTMYWYKQDSKKFLKIMFSYNNKELIINETVPNRFSPKSPDKAHLNLHINSLELGDSAVYFCASSQLLGNNQPQHFGDGTRLSIL.

The CDR3 reads CASSPGTGDHEQYF. CDR3 bases: TGTGCCAGCAGTCCCGGGACAGGGGACCACGAGCAGTACTTC. V is TRBV7-8 and J is TRBJ2-7, with 10 bases identical to TRBD1. Trimming removed 6 bases from V and 5 bases from J; junction bases left unmatched: 7. Germline CDR1 is SGHVS and CDR2 is FQNEAQ. CDR3 length: 14 residues. Combining the CDR3 with reference TRBV7-8 and TRBJ2-7 gives the whole variable domain GAGVSQSPRYKVAKRGQDVALRCDPISGHVSLFWYQQALGQGPEFLTYFQNEAQLDKSGLPSDRFFAERPEGSVSTLKIQRTQQEDSAVYLCASSPGTGDHEQYFGPGTRLTVT.

Notes on this clonotype: It may be a read error: a sequence one base away is much more abundant. No conserved phenylalanine or tryptophan is present at the end of the CDR3, so a read error is the likely explanation. V gene TRBV7-3 combines with J gene TRBJ1-1; D is possibly TRBD1 (5 bases). The CDR3 extends over 13 amino acids. The V and J ends lost 5 bases and 5 bases respectively, with 12 bases between them. Germline CDR1 SGHTA, CDR2 FQGTGA. CDR3 amino acids: CASSRDGGTEAFL. The CDR3 region has the DNA TGTGCCAGCAGCCGAGACGGGGGTACTGAAGCTTTCCTT.

This clonotype was seen many times. The chain joins TRBV28 to TRBJ2-5, with TRBD1 matching 9 bases. The CDR3 runs 14 residues. V was clipped by 2 bases and J by 9 bases; unmatched bases: 7. Germline CDR1 and CDR2: MDHEN and SYDVKM. The DNA of the CDR3 is TGTGCCAGCAGTTTACGGACAGGGGCCGGGGCCCAGTACTTC. It codes for CASSLRTGAGAQYF.

The chain uses TRBV7-6 and TRBJ1-2, with no clear D. This CDR3 has 18 residues. V shed 5 bases and J shed 8 bases, with 30 bases lying between them. The germline CDR1 and CDR2 sequences are SGHVS and FNYEAQ. In DNA form, the CDR3 reads TGTGCCAGCAGCCGCTTAGAGGCTCCGGGCAGGCGGGGAGAAGGCTACACCTTC. It specifies CASSRLEAPGRRGEGYTF.

The J gene is TRBJ1-1, the V gene TRBV24-1, with 8 bases lining up with TRBD1. The CDR3 spans 14 residues. V was pared by 5 bases and J by 5 bases, with 6 bases of the junction left unmatched. Germline CDR1 and CDR2: KGHDR and SFDVKD. CDR3 loop: CATSAPDRVTEAFF. The CDR3 coding sequence is TGTGCCACCAGTGCCCCGGACAGGGTTACTGAAGCTTTCTTT.

V is TRBV7-3 and J is TRBJ2-7, with 12 bases identical to TRBD2. The CDR3 is 19 amino acids. CDR1 SGHTA and CDR2 FQGTGA come from the germline V gene. V was clipped by 5 bases and J by 0 bases; unmatched bases: 14. CDR3 DNA: TGTGCCAGCAGCGCAACGTCTAGCGGGAGGGCCGGGAGCTCCTACGAGCAGTACTTC. This gives the protein CASSATSSGRAGSSYEQYF.

This clonotype was recorded many times. The chain employs TRBV7-6 and TRBJ1-1, with D possibly TRBD1 on 6 matching bases. The germline V gene encodes CDR1 SGHVS and CDR2 FNYEAQ. The CDR3 covers 13 residues. V was cut by 6 bases and J by 1 base, with 9 bases left in between. CDR3 sequence: CASRHRENTEAFF. Written as DNA, the CDR3 is TGTGCCAGCAGGCACAGGGAGAACACTGAAGCTTTCTTT.

The rearrangement uses TRBV3-1 and TRBJ2-2; weak D call: TRBD1 (5 bases). The CDR3 length is 15 residues. Germline CDR1 reads LGHDT; CDR2 reads YNNKEL (reference sequence). Trimming pared 1 base from V and 4 bases from J, leaving 10 bases between. CDR3 residues: CASSQGTRSTGELFF. CDR3 coding DNA: TGTGCCAGCAGCCAAGGGACACGGAGCACCGGGGAGCTGTTTTTT.

The chain recombines TRBV20-1 with TRBJ2-7; the match to TRBD2 covers 9 bases. The trim removed 6 bases at V and 5 bases at J, leaving 8 bases unmatched. The CDR3 has 13 amino acids. Germline lookup yields CDR1 DFQATT and CDR2 SNEGSKA (reference sequence). This CDR3 reads CSALSGRFDEQYF. In DNA, the CDR3 is TGCAGTGCCCTCAGCGGGAGGTTCGACGAGCAGTACTTC.

This clonotype was found once. The chain employs TRBV10-3 and TRBJ2-7, with 15 bases fitting TRBD2. After removal of 4 bases from V and 6 bases from J, the junction contained 1 base not matched to a gene. Germline V CDR1 and CDR2: ENHRY, SYGVKD. The length of the CDR3 is 14 residues. CDR3 DNA sequence: TGTGCCATCAGTGGGACTAGCGGGAGGGCCGAGCAGTACTTC. Its protein is CAISGTSGRAEQYF.

The chain carries TRBV7-2 and TRBJ2-5; 10 nucleotides align to TRBD2. Looked up from germline, CDR1 is SGHTA and CDR2 is FQGNSA. The CDR3 has 17 amino acids. V trimming: 1 base; J trimming: 4 bases; junction bases outside the gene matches: 9. The CDR3 sequence: CASSLGASGRAGETQYF. CDR3 nucleotides: TGTGCCAGCAGCTTAGGGGCCAGCGGGAGGGCGGGAGAGACCCAGTACTTC.

Turning to this clonotype: Compared with germline, one end of the junction differs, possibly owing to a read error. The chain links TRBV6-5 to TRBJ2-7; the D is unclear. CDR3 length: 14 residues. The germline V gene has CDR1 MNHEY and CDR2 SVGAGI. CDR3: CASSYSVRVYEQYF. For the CDR3, the DNA is TGTGCCAGCAGCTACTCGGTCCGTGTTTACGAGCAGTACTTC.

This chain links TRBV20-1 with TRBJ2-7; possibly TRBD2 for D (6 bases). Per germline, CDR1 DFQATT and CDR2 SNEGSKA (reference sequence). Between the trimmed V and J ends, which lost 5 bases and 6 bases, there was a span of 11 bases. The length of the CDR3 is 11 residues. In nucleotides, the CDR3 is TGCAGTGCTTACGGGGGAGTCGAGCAGTACTTC. Protein: CSAYGGVEQYF.

The chain links TRBV7-9 to TRBJ1-2; 9 nucleotides align to TRBD1. CDR3 length: 15 amino acids. Trimming at V came to 0 bases and at J to 8 bases, leaving 7 bases not matched to a gene. Germline V gene sequence: CDR1 SEHNR, CDR2 FQNEAQ (reference sequence). For the CDR3, the DNA is TGTGCCAGCAGCTTAGCCACAGGGGGCTTGGGCGGCTACACCTTC. Its protein product is CASSLATGGLGGYTF.

CDR3 amino acids: CSASSGSVNTQYF. The CDR3 DNA reads TGCAGTGCTAGCTCCGGGAGTGTAAATACGCAGTATTTT. This chain links TRBV20-1 with TRBJ2-3; TRBD2 might be the D (6 bases). There are 13 residues in the CDR3. Germline lookup yields CDR1 DFQATT and CDR2 SNEGSKA (reference sequence). V dropped 3 bases and J dropped 7 bases, with 14 bases sitting between them.

This clonotype was detected many times. The V call is TRBV30, the J call TRBJ1-1; D call uncertain. From germline, CDR1 is GTSNPN and CDR2 SVGIG (reference sequence). Trimming took off 0 bases at V and 1 base at J, with 9 bases between the two ends. The CDR3 is 14 residues long. The CDR3 sequence is CAWSVLPGNTEAFF. CDR3 nucleotide sequence: TGTGCCTGGAGTGTACTACCCGGGAACACTGAAGCTTTCTTT.

This sequence joins TRBV2 and TRBJ1-2, with 11 bases identical to TRBD1. Per the germline V gene, CDR1 is SNHLY and CDR2 is FYNNEI. This CDR3 comprises 14 residues. The V and J ends lost 7 bases and 6 bases, in that order; junction bases with no gene match: 7. CDR3 sequence: CASTRDRGLDGYTF. The CDR3 DNA follows: TGTGCCAGCACCAGGGACAGGGGGTTGGATGGCTACACCTTC.

This clonotype is termed medium-sized (0.01 to 0.1%). The DNA of the CDR3 is TGTGCCAGCAGCCCCGGCGGGGGGGAGGAGACCCAGTACTTC. This codes for CASSPGGGEETQYF. The J gene is TRBJ2-5, the V gene TRBV5-8, with 9 bases matching TRBD2. Germline V CDR1 and CDR2: SGHTS, YDEGEE. The ends lost 4 bases at V and 5 bases at J; junction bases unmatched: 6. The CDR3 contains 14 residues.